Below, 4 T cell receptor beta chains from the same sample are listed, as sequenced in a study of T-cell memory formation after mild COVID-19. MiXCR was run by TCRdb on the 5' RACE reads, yielding one entry per CDR3 protein. The sample lists just under 150,000 distinct CDR3 sequences; 19% were seen once. Source material: PBMCs or a T cell subset sorted from them (not recorded which). These receptors originate from an adult woman who had mild COVID-19 (a few samples of this study predate the infection). Cell type and time point are not known.

This clonotype was seen more than once but under ten times. This chain uses TRBV6-1 with TRBJ2-7, with 9 positions matching TRBD1. This CDR3 spans 15 amino acids. CDR1 and CDR2 (germline): MNHNS, SASEGT. Trimming removed 2 bases from V and 1 base from J; junction bases left unmatched: 3. The CDR3 region is CASSESGTGSYEQYF. For the CDR3, the DNA is TGTGCCAGCAGTGAATCCGGGACAGGGTCCTACGAGCAGTACTTC.

The chain employs TRBV10-3 and TRBJ1-5; D possibly corresponds to TRBD1 (5 bases). The CDR3 is made up of 14 amino acids. Germline assignment: CDR1 ENHRY and CDR2 SYGVKD. V lost 6 bases to trimming and J lost 7 bases, with 16 bases between them. CDR3 sequence (DNA): TGTGCCATCAGGGAGGACGCGGCAGGGCAGCCCCAGCATTTT. Its translation is CAIREDAAGQPQHF.

The chain couples TRBV5-1 to TRBJ2-5, with D hard to call. Germline V gives CDR1 SGHRS, CDR2 YFSETQ. The CDR3 contains 13 residues. Deletions cut 8 bases from V and 4 bases from J, with 15 bases between. In DNA form, the CDR3 reads TGCGCCAGTCTCGACTCCAGGAGAGAGACCCAGTACTTC. Its translation: CASLDSRRETQYF. Variable domain in full (rest from reference TRBV5-1 and TRBJ2-5): KAGVTQTPRYLIKTRGQQVTLSCSPISGHRSVSWYQQTPGQGLQFLFEYFSETQRNKGNFPGRFSGRQFSNSRSEMNVSTLELGDSALYLCASLDSRRETQYFGPGTRLLVL.

The sample holds a few counts of this clonotype. This chain links TRBV20-1 with TRBJ1-1; TRBD1 matches at 7 bases. The CDR3 totals 14 residues. Trimming removed 5 bases from V and 0 bases from J; junction bases left unmatched: 6. Per the germline V gene, CDR1 is DFQATT and CDR2 is SNEGSKA (reference sequence). CDR3 sequence (DNA): TGCAGTGCTGCGAGACAGGGAATGAACACTGAAGCTTTCTTT. It specifies CSAARQGMNTEAFF.